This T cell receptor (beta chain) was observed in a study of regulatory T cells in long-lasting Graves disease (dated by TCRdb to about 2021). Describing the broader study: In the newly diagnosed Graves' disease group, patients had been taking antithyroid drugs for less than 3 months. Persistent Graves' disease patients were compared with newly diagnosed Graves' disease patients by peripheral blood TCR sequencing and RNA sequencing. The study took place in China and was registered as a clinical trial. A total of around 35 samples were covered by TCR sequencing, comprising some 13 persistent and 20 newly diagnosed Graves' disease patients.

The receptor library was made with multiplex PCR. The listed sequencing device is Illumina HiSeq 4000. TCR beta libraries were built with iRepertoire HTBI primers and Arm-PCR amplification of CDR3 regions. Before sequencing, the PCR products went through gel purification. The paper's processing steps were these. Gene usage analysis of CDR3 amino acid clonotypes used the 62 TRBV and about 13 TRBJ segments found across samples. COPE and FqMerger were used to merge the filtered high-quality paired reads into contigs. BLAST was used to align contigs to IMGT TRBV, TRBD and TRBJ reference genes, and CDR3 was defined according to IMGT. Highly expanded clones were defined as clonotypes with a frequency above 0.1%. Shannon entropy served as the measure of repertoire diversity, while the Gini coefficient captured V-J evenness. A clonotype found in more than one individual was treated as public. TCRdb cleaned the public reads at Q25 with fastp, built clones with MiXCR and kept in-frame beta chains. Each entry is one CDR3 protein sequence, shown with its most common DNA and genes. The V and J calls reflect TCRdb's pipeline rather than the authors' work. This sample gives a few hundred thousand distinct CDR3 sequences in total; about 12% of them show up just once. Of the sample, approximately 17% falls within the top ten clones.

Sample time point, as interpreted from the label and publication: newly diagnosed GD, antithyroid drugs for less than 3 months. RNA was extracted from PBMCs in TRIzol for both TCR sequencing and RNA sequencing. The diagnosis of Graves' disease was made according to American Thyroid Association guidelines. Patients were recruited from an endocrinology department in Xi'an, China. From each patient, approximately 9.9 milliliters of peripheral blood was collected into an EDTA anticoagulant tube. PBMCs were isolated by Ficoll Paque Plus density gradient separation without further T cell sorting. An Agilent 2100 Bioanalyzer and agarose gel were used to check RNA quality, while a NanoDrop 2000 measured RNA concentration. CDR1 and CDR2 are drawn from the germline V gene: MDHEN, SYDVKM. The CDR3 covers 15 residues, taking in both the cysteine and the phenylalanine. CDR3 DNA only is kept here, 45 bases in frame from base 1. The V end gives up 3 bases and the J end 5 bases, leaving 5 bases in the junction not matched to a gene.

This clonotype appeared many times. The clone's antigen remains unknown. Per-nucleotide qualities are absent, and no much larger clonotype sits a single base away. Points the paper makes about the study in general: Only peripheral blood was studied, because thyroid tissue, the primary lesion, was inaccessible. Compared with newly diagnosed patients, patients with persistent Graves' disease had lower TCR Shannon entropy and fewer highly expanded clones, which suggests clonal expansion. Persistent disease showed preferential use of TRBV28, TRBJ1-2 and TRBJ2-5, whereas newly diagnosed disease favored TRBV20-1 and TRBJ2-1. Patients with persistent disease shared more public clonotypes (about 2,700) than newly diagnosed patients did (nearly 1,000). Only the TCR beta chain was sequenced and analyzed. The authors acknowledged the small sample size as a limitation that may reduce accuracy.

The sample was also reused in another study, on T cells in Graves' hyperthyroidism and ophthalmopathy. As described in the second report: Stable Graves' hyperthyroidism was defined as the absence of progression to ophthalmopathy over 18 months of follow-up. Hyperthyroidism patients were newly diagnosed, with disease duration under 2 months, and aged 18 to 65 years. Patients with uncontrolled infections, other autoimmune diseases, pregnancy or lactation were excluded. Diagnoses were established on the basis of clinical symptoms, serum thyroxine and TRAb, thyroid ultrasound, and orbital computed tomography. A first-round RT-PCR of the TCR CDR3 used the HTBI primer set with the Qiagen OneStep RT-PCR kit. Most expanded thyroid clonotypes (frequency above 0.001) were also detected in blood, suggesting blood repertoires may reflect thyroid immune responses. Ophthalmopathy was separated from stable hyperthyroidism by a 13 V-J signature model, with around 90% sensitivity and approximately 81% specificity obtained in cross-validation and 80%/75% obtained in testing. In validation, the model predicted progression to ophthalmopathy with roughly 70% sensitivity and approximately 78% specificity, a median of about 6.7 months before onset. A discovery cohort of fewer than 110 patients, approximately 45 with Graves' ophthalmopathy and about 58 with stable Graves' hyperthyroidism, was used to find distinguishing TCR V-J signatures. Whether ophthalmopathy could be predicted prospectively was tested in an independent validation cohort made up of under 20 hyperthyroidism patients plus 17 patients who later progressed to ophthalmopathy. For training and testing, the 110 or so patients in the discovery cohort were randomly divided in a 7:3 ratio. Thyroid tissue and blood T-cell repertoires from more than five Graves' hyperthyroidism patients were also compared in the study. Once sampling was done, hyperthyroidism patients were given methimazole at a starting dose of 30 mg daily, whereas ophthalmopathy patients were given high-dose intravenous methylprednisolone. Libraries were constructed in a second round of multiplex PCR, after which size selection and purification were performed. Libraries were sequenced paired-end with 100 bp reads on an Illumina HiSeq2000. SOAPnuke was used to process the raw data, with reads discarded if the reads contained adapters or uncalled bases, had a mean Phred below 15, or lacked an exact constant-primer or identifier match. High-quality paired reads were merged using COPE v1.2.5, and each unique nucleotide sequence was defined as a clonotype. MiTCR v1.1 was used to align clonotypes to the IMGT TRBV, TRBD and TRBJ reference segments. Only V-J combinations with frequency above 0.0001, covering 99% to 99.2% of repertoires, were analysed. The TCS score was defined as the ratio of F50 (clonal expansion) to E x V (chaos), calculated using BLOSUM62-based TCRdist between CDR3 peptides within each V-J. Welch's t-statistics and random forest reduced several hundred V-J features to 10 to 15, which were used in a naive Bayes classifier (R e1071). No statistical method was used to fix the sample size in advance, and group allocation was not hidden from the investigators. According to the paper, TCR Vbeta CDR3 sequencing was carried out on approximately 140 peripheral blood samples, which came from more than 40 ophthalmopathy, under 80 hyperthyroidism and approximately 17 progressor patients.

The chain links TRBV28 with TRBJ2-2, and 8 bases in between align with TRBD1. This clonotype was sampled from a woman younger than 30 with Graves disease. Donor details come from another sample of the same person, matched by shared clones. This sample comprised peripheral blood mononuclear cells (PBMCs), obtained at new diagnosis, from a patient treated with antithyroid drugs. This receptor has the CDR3 CASSLRQGITGELFF. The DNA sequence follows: TGTGCCAGCAGTTTGAGACAGGGGATAACCGGGGAGCTGTTTTTT.